This T cell receptor (beta chain) was recorded in a study of T cell changes during pregnancy in multiple sclerosis. The data were produced by immunoSEQ multiplex PCR, yet TCRdb's version contains in-frame clones alone and is incomplete. The repertoire has roughly 120,000 clones, 90% to 95% of them found once; the top ten carry around 6%. CDR3 length: 14 residues. After removal of 3 bases from V and 6 bases from J, the junction contained 5 bases not matched to a gene. Germline V gene lookup returns CDR1 MGHDK and CDR2 SYGVNS. Here the sequenced sample was peripheral blood, taken before pregnancy. The TCR comes from a female donor with multiple sclerosis, enrolled in a pregnancy study. The chain has TRBV25-1 and TRBJ2-1; the match to TRBD1 covers 7 bases. CDR3 sequence (DNA): TGTGCCAGCAGTGACGATTCAGGGGGCAATGAGCAGTTCTTC. It codes for CASSDDSGGNEQFF.